This paragraph covers one TCR beta chain sequence. Its cognate antigen is unknown. The data were obtained in a study of shared clonotypes between healthy human individuals. Study observations and caveats: Memory subsets had estimated richness that was generally smaller than that of naive subsets.

TCRdb's copy holds only in-frame clones and misses some; the assay was immunoSEQ multiplex PCR. The sample carries roughly 300,000 clones, less than 75% recorded once. This sequence was found in a man under 40 in good health. Sequenced input: memory CD4+ T cells sorted from blood. Noted subset: CD45RA-negative fraction.

Here the CDR3 DNA reads TGTGCCAGCAGTCCGGACCGAAATAACTATGGCTACACCTTC. The encoded protein is CASSPDRNNYGYTF. The chain is built from TRBV11-2 and TRBJ1-2; D gene unclear. V was trimmed by 6 bases and J by 1 base, leaving 12 bases between them. The CDR3 loop spans 14 amino acids. Germline CDR1 SGHAT, CDR2 FQNNGV.